The 20 T cell receptor beta chains listed next were all sequenced from one sample in a study of blood T cell repertoires in COVID-19. Clones were read by immunoSEQ multiplex PCR, and TCRdb kept only the in-frame ones, dropping some. Of 85,000 to 100,000 clones in the sample, about four fifths were seen once. Sequences were obtained from peripheral blood. The receptors were gathered from a human donor in a cohort sampled during active COVID-19.

The rearrangement joins TRBV19 to TRBJ1-1, with D possibly matching TRBD1 (6 bases). V lost 5 bases and J lost 6, with 19 bases in between. This CDR3 is 15 amino acids long. Germline CDR1 is LNHDA and CDR2 is SQIVND (reference sequence). CDR3 DNA sequence: TGTGCCAGTAGTTCGTGGGCGGGTTCAGGGGCTGAAGCTTTCTTT. This codes for CASSSWAGSGAEAFF.

This clone occurred once. This sequence joins TRBV7-2 and TRBJ2-1; 7 nucleotides agree with TRBD2. V was pared by 0 bases and J by 2 bases, with 7 bases of the junction left unmatched. Germline CDR1 is SGHTA and CDR2 is FQGNSA. The CDR3 runs 17 residues. In DNA, the CDR3 is TGTGCCAGCAGCTTAGCTCTATCTAGCGGAACCTACAATGAGCAGTTCTTC. Protein: CASSLALSSGTYNEQFF.

V gene TRBV6-5 combines with J gene TRBJ2-2; 9 nucleotides align to TRBD1. CDR1 and CDR2 (germline): MNHEY, SVGAGI. The CDR3 extends over 15 amino acids. With 6 bases clipped from V and 4 bases from J, the junction kept 6 bases outside the gene matches. CDR3 amino acids: CASSAETGGTGELFF. CDR3 DNA: TGTGCCAGCAGCGCCGAGACAGGGGGCACCGGGGAGCTGTTTTTT.

This clone was counted once. The chain uses TRBV7-9 and TRBJ1-1; 7 bases align to TRBD1. The CDR3 totals 14 residues. The V segment lost 5 bases and the J segment 3 bases; nucleotides outside the gene matches: 6. From germline, CDR1 is SEHNR and CDR2 FQNEAQ (reference sequence). The CDR3 is CASSIDREDTEAFF. CDR3 DNA sequence: TGTGCCAGCAGCATAGACAGGGAAGACACTGAAGCTTTCTTT.

This clone was counted a few times. The V and J genes are TRBV3-1 (or the pseudogene TRBV3-2) and TRBJ2-7; D call uncertain. Germline values: CDR1 LGHDT, CDR2 YNNKEL (reference sequence). The V gene lost 1 base and the J gene lost 5 bases, with 9 bases spanning the gap. CDR3 length equals 13 residues. The CDR3 loop is CASSQGPVHEQYF. In nucleotides, the CDR3 is TGTGCCAGCAGCCAAGGCCCAGTCCACGAGCAGTACTTC.

The chain links TRBV15 to TRBJ2-3; D gene ambiguous. In germline, CDR1 is LNHNV, CDR2 YYDKDF (reference sequence). Between the trimmed V and J ends, which lost 0 bases and 6 bases, there was a span of 10 bases. This CDR3 contains 14 residues. In DNA, the CDR3 is TGTGCCACCAGCAGAGATCCCGGTGCGGATACGCAGTATTTT. Translation gives CATSRDPGADTQYF.

This sequence joins TRBV3-1 (or the pseudogene TRBV3-2) and TRBJ2-5; 7 bases are shared with TRBD1. The V segment lost 5 bases and the J segment 5 bases; nucleotides outside the gene matches: 17. The CDR3 sequence is 17 residues long. CDR1 LGHDT and CDR2 YNNKEL come from the germline V gene (reference sequence). As DNA, the CDR3 is TGTGCCAGCAGCAAGTACGGACAGGCAAAATTCGGGGAGACCCAGTACTTC. The encoded protein is CASSKYGQAKFGETQYF.

This chain joins TRBV9 and TRBJ2-5, with 11 bases matching TRBD1. The germline V gene encodes CDR1 SGDLS and CDR2 YYNGEE. The CDR3 contains 16 residues. V trimming: 4 bases; J trimming: 5 bases; junction bases outside the gene matches: 10. The CDR3 DNA is TGTGCCAGCAGCCACCCCGGGACAGGGGGGGGTGAGACCCAGTACTTC. It is translated as CASSHPGTGGGETQYF.

This chain links TRBV28 with TRBJ1-5; 9 positions agree with TRBD1. CDR1 is MDHEN and CDR2 is SYDVKM in the germline V gene. The CDR3 consists of 14 residues. V trimming: 9 bases; J trimming: 7 bases; junction bases outside the gene matches: 10. CDR3 DNA sequence: TGTGCCAGTCTAAGGGGACAGGGCGGGCAGCCCCAGCATTTT. This gives the protein CASLRGQGGQPQHF. Combining the CDR3 with reference TRBV28 and TRBJ1-5 gives the whole variable domain DVKVTQSSRYLVKRTGEKVFLECVQDMDHENMFWYRQDPGLGLRLIYFSYDVKMKEKGDIPEGYSVSREKKERFSLILESASTNQTSMYLCASLRGQGGQPQHFGDGTRLSIL.

Regarding this clone: Within the sample, other DNA sequences also encode this same CDR3. The chain joins TRBV6-5 to TRBJ2-1; a possible D gene is TRBD2 (5 bases). The V end lost 8 bases, the J end lost 8 bases, and 10 bases lay between the germline ends. CDR3 length equals 11 residues. Germline V gene lookup returns CDR1 MNHEY and CDR2 SVGAGI. The CDR3 region is CASSKRDEQFF. CDR3 DNA: TGTGCCAGCTCTAAGAGGGATGAGCAGTTCTTC.

The chain has TRBV5-4 and TRBJ2-1; 11 positions agree with TRBD2. The V gene end was trimmed by 3 bases and the J gene end by 3 bases; junction bases not matched to a gene: 5. The length of the CDR3 is 16 residues. CDR1 is SGHNT, CDR2 YYREEE, per germline (reference sequence). The CDR3 spells CASSSRTSGLYNEQFF. CDR3 nucleotides: TGTGCCAGCAGCTCCCGGACTAGCGGGCTCTACAATGAGCAGTTCTTC.

The table lists this clone with a few counts. J is TRBJ1-3 and V is TRBV28, with D uncertain. V lost 7 bases and J lost 11, with 15 bases in between. CDR1 is MDHEN and CDR2 is SYDVKM in the germline V gene. The CDR3 extends over 12 amino acids. The CDR3 spells CASTTTGMSIYF. The CDR3 DNA reads TGTGCCAGCACCACTACCGGGATGTCCATATATTTT.

The V gene is TRBV6-6, the J gene TRBJ1-1; no firm D call. Germline V gene data show CDR1 as MNHNY and CDR2 as SVGAGI (reference sequence). Trimming stripped 7 bases from V and 7 bases from J, with 16 bases between. The CDR3 covers 13 residues. The CDR3 spells CASTSPVAGEAFF. CDR3 sequence (DNA): TGTGCCAGCACCTCACCGGTAGCTGGTGAAGCTTTCTTT.

The chain joins TRBV5-1 to TRBJ2-1; 11 positions agree with TRBD2. The germline V gene encodes CDR1 SGHRS and CDR2 YFSETQ. With 4 bases clipped from V and 6 bases from J, the junction kept 18 bases outside the gene matches. This CDR3 region has 19 residues. The DNA for the CDR3 is TGCGCCAGCAGCCCCCAAGGGGGACTAGCGGCCGAAGGAAGCAATGAGCAGTTCTTC. This encodes CASSPQGGLAAEGSNEQFF.

This chain connects TRBV7-9 to TRBJ1-1; no definite D call. Germline CDR1 is SEHNR and CDR2 is FQNEAQ (reference sequence). The V and J ends lost 2 bases and 1 base respectively, with 17 bases between them. The CDR3 spans 17 residues. CDR3 loop: CASSLSVDWQANTEAFF. CDR3 DNA sequence: TGTGCCAGCAGCTTATCAGTGGATTGGCAGGCGAACACTGAAGCTTTCTTT.

This clone was seen more than once but under ten times. The rearrangement uses TRBV5-4 and TRBJ2-7; the match to TRBD1 covers 9 bases. V lost 4 bases, J lost 0 bases, and 8 bases stayed unmatched. The CDR3 is 16 residues long. The germline gives CDR1 SGHNT, CDR2 YYREEE (reference sequence). This CDR3 is CASSPGTGYNSYEQYF. The DNA for the CDR3 is TGTGCCAGCAGCCCGGGGACAGGGTATAACTCCTACGAGCAGTACTTC.

The table lists this clone with a few counts. V is TRBV19 and J is TRBJ2-1; D is ambiguous. This CDR3 contains 12 residues. Germline V gene sequence: CDR1 LNHDA, CDR2 SQIVND (reference sequence). The V end was cut by 5 bases, the J end by 6 bases, with 8 bases between. The CDR3 loop reads CASSPSGNEQFF. The CDR3 nucleotides read TGTGCCAGTAGTCCGTCGGGCAATGAGCAGTTCTTC.

The chain joins TRBV9 to TRBJ1-2, with D perhaps matching TRBD1 (5 bases). The CDR3 is made up of 13 amino acids. The V end was cut by 0 bases, the J end by 3 bases, with 6 bases between. The germline gives CDR1 SGDLS, CDR2 YYNGEE. The DNA for the CDR3 is TGTGCCAGCAGCGTAGGCAGGGACTATGGCTACACCTTC. The encoded protein is CASSVGRDYGYTF.

The chain uses TRBV7-8 and TRBJ1-2; D is unclear. Germline V gene lookup returns CDR1 SGHVS and CDR2 FQNEAQ. V lost 1 base and J 8 bases, leaving 11 bases between the germline ends. This CDR3 is 13 amino acids long. CDR3: CASSLGLGDGYTF. CDR3 sequence (DNA): TGTGCCAGCAGCTTAGGGTTGGGAGACGGCTACACCTTC.

This clone was detected a few times. The CDR3: CASSLAGDREQYF. The DNA for the CDR3 is TGTGCCAGCAGCTTAGCAGGGGATCGGGAGCAGTACTTC. The chain uses TRBV7-9 and TRBJ2-7; tentative D call: TRBD1 (5 bases). The V gene's germline CDR1 is SEHNR and CDR2 FQNEAQ (reference sequence). The CDR3 is 13 residues long. V lost 0 bases and J lost 7, with 10 bases in between.